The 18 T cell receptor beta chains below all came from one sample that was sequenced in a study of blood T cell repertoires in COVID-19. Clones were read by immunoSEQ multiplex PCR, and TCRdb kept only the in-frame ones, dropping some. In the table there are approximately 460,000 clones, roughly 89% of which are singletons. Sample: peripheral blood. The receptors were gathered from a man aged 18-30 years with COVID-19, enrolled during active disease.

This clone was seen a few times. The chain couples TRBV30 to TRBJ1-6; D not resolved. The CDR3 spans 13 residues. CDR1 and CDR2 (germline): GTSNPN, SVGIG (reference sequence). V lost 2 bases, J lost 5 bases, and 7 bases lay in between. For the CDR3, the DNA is TGTGCCTGGAGTCGCGGGAATAATTCACCCCTCCACTTT. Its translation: CAWSRGNNSPLHF.

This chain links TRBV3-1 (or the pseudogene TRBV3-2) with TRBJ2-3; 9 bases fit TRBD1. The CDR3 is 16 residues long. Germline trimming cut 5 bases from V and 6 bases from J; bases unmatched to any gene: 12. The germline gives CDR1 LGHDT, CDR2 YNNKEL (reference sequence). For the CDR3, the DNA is TGTGCCAGCAGCTCGCAACGGACAGGGGAGGTGGATACGCAGTATTTT. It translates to CASSSQRTGEVDTQYF.

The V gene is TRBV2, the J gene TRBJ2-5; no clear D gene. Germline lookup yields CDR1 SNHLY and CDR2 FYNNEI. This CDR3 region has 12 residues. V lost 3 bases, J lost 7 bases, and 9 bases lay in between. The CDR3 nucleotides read TGTGCCAGCAGTGAGGGCACGTGGACCCAGTACTTC. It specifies CASSEGTWTQYF.

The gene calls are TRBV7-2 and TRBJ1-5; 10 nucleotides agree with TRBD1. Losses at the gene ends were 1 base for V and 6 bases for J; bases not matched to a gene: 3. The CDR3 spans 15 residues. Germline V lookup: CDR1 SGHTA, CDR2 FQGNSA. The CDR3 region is CASSLGRDRGQPQHF. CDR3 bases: TGTGCCAGCAGCTTAGGTCGGGACAGGGGTCAGCCCCAGCATTTT.

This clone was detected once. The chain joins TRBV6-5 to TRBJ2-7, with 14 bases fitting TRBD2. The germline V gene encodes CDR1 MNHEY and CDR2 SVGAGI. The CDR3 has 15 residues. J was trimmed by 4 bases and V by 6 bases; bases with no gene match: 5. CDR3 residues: CASRQTSGRVYEQYF. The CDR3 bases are TGTGCCAGCAGACAGACTAGCGGGAGGGTTTACGAGCAGTACTTC.

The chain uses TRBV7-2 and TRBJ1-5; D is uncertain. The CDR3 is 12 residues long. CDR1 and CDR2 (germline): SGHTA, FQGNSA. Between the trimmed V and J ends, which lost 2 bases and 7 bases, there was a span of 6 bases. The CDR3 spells CASSLTPQPQHF. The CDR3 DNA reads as TGTGCCAGCAGCTTAACACCCCAGCCCCAGCATTTT.

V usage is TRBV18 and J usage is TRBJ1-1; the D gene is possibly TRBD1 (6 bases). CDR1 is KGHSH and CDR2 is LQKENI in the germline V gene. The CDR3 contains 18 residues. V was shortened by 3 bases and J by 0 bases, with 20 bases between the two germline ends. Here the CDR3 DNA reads TGTGCCAGCTCACCCTTCGGACAAGGACAGTACTTGAACACTGAAGCTTTCTTT. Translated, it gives CASSPFGQGQYLNTEAFF.

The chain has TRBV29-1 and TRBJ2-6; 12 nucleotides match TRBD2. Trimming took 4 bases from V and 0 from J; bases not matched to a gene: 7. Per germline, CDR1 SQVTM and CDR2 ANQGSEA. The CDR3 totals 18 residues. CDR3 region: CSVGLPGLAGSGANVLTF. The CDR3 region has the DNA TGCAGCGTTGGACTTCCGGGACTAGCGGGCTCTGGGGCCAACGTCCTGACTTTC. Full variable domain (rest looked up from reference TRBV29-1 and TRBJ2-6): SAVISQKPSRDICQRGTSLTIQCQVDSQVTMMFWYRQQPGQSLTLIATANQGSEATYESGFVIDKFPISRPNLTFSTLTVSNMSPEDSSIYLCSVGLPGLAGSGANVLTFGAGSRLTVL.

The CDR3 reads CASSQEPRISADTQYF. For the CDR3, the DNA is TGTGCCAGCAGCCAAGAACCCCGGATTAGCGCAGATACGCAGTATTTT. The V and J genes are TRBV3-1 (or the pseudogene TRBV3-2) and TRBJ2-3; maybe TRBD2 (5 bases). Germline loops: CDR1 LGHDT, CDR2 YNNKEL (reference sequence). With 0 bases removed from V and 4 bases from J, the gap between germline ends came to 14 bases. The CDR3 loop spans 16 amino acids.

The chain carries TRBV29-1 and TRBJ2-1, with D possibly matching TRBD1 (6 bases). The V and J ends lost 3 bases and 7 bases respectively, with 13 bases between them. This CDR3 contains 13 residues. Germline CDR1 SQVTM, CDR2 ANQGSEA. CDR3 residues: CSVEGRGGNEQFF. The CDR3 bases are TGCAGCGTTGAGGGCAGGGGCGGGAATGAGCAGTTCTTC.

The CDR3 loop is CASSLRDRVMPFPGNTIYF. The DNA of the CDR3 is TGTGCCAGCAGCTTGAGGGACAGGGTGATGCCTTTTCCAGGAAACACCATATATTTT. J is TRBJ1-3 and V is TRBV5-6; 9 bases align to TRBD1. J lost 4 bases, V lost 1 base, and 15 bases had no gene match. The CDR3 is 19 residues long. The germline V gene has CDR1 SGHDT and CDR2 YYEEEE.

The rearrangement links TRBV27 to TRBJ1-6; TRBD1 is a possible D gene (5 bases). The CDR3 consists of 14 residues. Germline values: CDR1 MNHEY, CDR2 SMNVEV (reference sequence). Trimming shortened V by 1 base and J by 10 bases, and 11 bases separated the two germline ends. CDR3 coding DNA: TGTGCCAGCAGTTTATGGCAGGGATACTCACCCCTCCACTTT. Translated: CASSLWQGYSPLHF.

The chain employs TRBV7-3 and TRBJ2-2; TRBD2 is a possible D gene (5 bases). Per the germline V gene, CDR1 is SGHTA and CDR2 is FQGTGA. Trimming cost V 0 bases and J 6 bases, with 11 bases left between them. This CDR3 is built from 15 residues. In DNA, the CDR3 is TGTGCCAGCAGCTTAACCCCCGGGGAACCCGGGGAGCTGTTTTTT. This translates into CASSLTPGEPGELFF.

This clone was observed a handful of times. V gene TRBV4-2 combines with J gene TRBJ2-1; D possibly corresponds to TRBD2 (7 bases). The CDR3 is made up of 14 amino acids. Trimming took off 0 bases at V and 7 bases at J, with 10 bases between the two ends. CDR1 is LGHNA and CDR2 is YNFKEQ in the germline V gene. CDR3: CASSQERGGNEQFF. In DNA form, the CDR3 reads TGTGCCAGCAGCCAAGAGAGGGGGGGAAATGAGCAGTTCTTC.

The CDR3 sequence: CASTLLVRGEYNEQFF. The CDR3 DNA reads as TGTGCCAGCACCTTGCTTGTGCGTGGTGAATACAATGAGCAGTTCTTC. This chain connects TRBV7-6 to TRBJ2-1; D remains unclear. The V and J ends lost 7 bases and 4 bases respectively, with 20 bases between them. Per the germline V gene, CDR1 is SGHVS and CDR2 is FNYEAQ. The CDR3 has 16 residues.

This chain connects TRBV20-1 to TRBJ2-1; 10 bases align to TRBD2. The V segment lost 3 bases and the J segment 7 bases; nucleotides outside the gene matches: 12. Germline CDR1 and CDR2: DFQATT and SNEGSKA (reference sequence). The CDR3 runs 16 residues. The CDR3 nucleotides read TGCAGTGCTAGTCCGCGGAGCGGGGGGGCGGCAAATGAGCAGTTCTTC. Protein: CSASPRSGGAANEQFF.

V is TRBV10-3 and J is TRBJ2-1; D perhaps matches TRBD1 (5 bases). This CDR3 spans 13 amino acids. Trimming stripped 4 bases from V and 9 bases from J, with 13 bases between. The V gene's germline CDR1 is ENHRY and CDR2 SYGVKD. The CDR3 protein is CAISVGRVPEQFF. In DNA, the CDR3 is TGTGCCATCAGTGTGGGCAGGGTGCCTGAGCAGTTCTTC.

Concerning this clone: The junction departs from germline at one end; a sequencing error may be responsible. The CDR3 reads CASSLDLGQGPRMNNEAFF. The CDR3 nucleotides read TGTGCCAGCAGCTTAGATCTTGGACAGGGACCCCGAATGAACAATGAAGCTTTCTTT. V is TRBV7-2 and J is TRBJ1-1; 8 nucleotides line up with TRBD1. The CDR3 sequence is 19 residues long. Germline CDR1 reads SGHTA; CDR2 reads FQGNSA.